Each of the 21 T cell receptor beta chains below was sequenced from the same sample in a study of chemoradiotherapy in HPV16-positive cancers. The repertoire was sequenced with immunoSEQ multiplex PCR; TCRdb's copy has only in-frame clones and lacks some. The sample has about 3,000 clones, 60% to 85% seen once. Sample: tumor tissue, taken from a patient who underwent chemoradiotherapy. All receptors come from a human donor with HPV-associated anogenital cancer.

This chain joins TRBV5-4 and TRBJ2-2; TRBD2 is a possible D gene (6 bases). The CDR3 totals 17 residues. V gave up 3 bases and J gave up 3 bases, with 18 bases separating them. Germline assignment: CDR1 SGHNT and CDR2 YYREEE (reference sequence). The CDR3 DNA is TGTGCCAGCAGCTCGACTAGGGGAGGTGGGGACACCGGGGAGCTGTTTTTT. Its protein product is CASSSTRGGGDTGELFF.

The chain uses TRBV9 and TRBJ2-2; 11 nucleotides match TRBD1. The CDR3 extends over 17 amino acids. Germline V gene sequence: CDR1 SGDLS, CDR2 YYNGEE. V was pared by 4 bases and J by 7 bases, with 12 bases of the junction left unmatched. The CDR3 bases are TGTGCCAGCAGCCCCCGAACCGGGACAGGGGGTATCGGGGAGCTGTTTTTT. Its protein is CASSPRTGTGGIGELFF.

Only one count was recorded for this clone. The chain uses TRBV5-4 and TRBJ1-1; 12 bases are a match to TRBD1. The germline V gene encodes CDR1 SGHNT and CDR2 YYREEE (reference sequence). The CDR3 covers 16 residues. The V segment lost 5 bases and the J segment 6 bases; nucleotides outside the gene matches: 11. CDR3 DNA: TGTGCCAGCAGTTTACCCGGGACAGGGGGCGCCCCTGAAGCTTTCTTT. Amino acid sequence: CASSLPGTGGAPEAFF.

The J gene is TRBJ2-6, the V gene TRBV19; 11 nucleotides line up with TRBD2. This CDR3 comprises 22 residues. Germline V gene lookup returns CDR1 LNHDA and CDR2 SQIVND (reference sequence). Trimming at V came to 1 base and at J to 0 bases, leaving 14 bases not matched to a gene. Here the CDR3 reads CASSIGGWGLAEMGSGANVLTF. CDR3 bases: TGTGCCAGTAGTATAGGGGGCTGGGGACTAGCGGAGATGGGCTCTGGGGCCAACGTCCTGACTTTC.

The chain has TRBV28 and TRBJ1-2, with D possibly matching TRBD1 (6 bases). Germline values: CDR1 MDHEN, CDR2 SYDVKM. This CDR3 has 13 amino acids. The V and J ends lost 4 bases and 5 bases respectively, with 11 bases between them. Here the CDR3 DNA reads TGTGCCAGCAGTTCGGACAGCACATATGGCTACACCTTC. This translates into CASSSDSTYGYTF.

This clone was found a few times. This chain connects TRBV19 to TRBJ1-1; D is ambiguous. This CDR3 comprises 13 residues. Germline lookup yields CDR1 LNHDA and CDR2 SQIVND (reference sequence). V was pared by 5 bases and J by 4 bases, with 11 bases between. This CDR3 reads CASSLGRSTEAFF. The CDR3, as DNA: TGTGCCAGTAGTCTCGGACGGTCCACTGAAGCTTTCTTT.

This clone is classed as hyperexpanded. The gene calls are TRBV18 and TRBJ2-7; TRBD2 might be the D (6 bases). This CDR3 spans 15 amino acids. V lost 4 bases to trimming and J lost 7 bases, with 20 bases between them. Germline V CDR1 and CDR2: KGHSH, LQKENI. CDR3 nucleotide sequence: TGTGCCAGCTCACTGGGGGGTTACGGGTTGAGTGAGCAGTACTTC. It codes for CASSLGGYGLSEQYF.

The chain is built from TRBV30 and TRBJ2-5; 8 positions agree with TRBD1. Trimming removed 2 bases from V and 7 bases from J; junction bases left unmatched: 6. Per the germline V gene, CDR1 is GTSNPN and CDR2 is SVGIG (reference sequence). There are 13 residues in the CDR3. The CDR3 loop is CAWSTDREGTQYF. CDR3 in DNA: TGTGCCTGGAGTACGGACAGGGAAGGGACCCAGTACTTC.

The chain couples TRBV1 to TRBJ2-1; TRBD2, the table's D call, lacks a check against the DNA. TRBV1 is a pseudogene locus. This CDR3 is 17 amino acids long. The chain's CDR3 is CTSSPDVIREANNEQFF. CDR3 coding DNA: TGCACCAGCAGCCCAGACGTAATCCGGGAGGCCAACAATGAGCAGTTCTTC.

The rearrangement joins TRBV7-9 to TRBJ1-2, with TRBD1 identical over 7 bases. J was trimmed by 4 bases and V by 5 bases; bases with no gene match: 13. The length of the CDR3 is 16 residues. Looked up from germline, CDR1 is SEHNR and CDR2 is FQNEAQ (reference sequence). CDR3 in amino acids: CASSSLGTAWGYGYTF. The CDR3 region has the DNA TGTGCCAGCAGCAGCCTTGGGACAGCCTGGGGCTATGGCTACACCTTC.

The CDR3 DNA follows: TGTGCCAGTAGAGTGACAGGGGCTGGGGCCAACGTCCTGACTTTC. This sequence encodes CASRVTGAGANVLTF. The chain couples TRBV19 to TRBJ2-6; 8 bases agree with TRBD1. The CDR3 totals 15 residues. Germline assignment: CDR1 LNHDA and CDR2 SQIVND (reference sequence). With V trimmed by 6 bases and J by 2 bases, 3 bases remained unmatched.

CDR3 protein: CASSVVGGSGNTIYF. The CDR3, as DNA: TGTGCCAGCAGTGTTGTAGGGGGCTCTGGAAACACCATATATTTT. The chain joins TRBV2 to TRBJ1-3; tentatively, D is TRBD1 (6 bases). CDR1 and CDR2 from the germline V gene are SNHLY and FYNNEI. The ends were cut back, 4 bases at V and 0 bases at J, with 10 bases in the middle. CDR3 length: 15 residues.

This chain uses TRBV28 with TRBJ2-5, with D possibly being TRBD1 or TRBD2 (5 bases each). The J call may be wrong; the DNA end is better matched by TRBJ2-7. The CDR3 extends over 17 amino acids. CDR1 is MDHEN and CDR2 is SYDVKM in the germline V gene. The CDR3: CASSFDLMGRGAYEQYF. DNA of the CDR3: TGTGCCAGCAGTTTTGACTTGATGGGCCGAGGGGCCTACGAGCAGTACTTC.

The chain links TRBV7-6 to TRBJ2-2; 7 nucleotides agree with TRBD2. V was pared by 4 bases and J by 1 base, with 0 bases of the junction left unmatched. Germline CDR1 and CDR2: SGHVS and FNYEAQ. This CDR3 is 14 amino acids long. The DNA of the CDR3 is TGTGCCAGCAGCTCTAGCGGGAACACCGGGGAGCTGTTTTTT. This codes for CASSSSGNTGELFF.

V is TRBV2 and J is TRBJ1-5, with D unclear. The germline V gene encodes CDR1 SNHLY and CDR2 FYNNEI. Trimming took off 0 bases at V and 9 bases at J, with 12 bases between the two ends. CDR3 length: 14 amino acids. CDR3: CASSEALGAVPQHF. CDR3 in DNA: TGTGCCAGCAGTGAAGCGCTGGGCGCCGTGCCCCAGCATTTT.

The chain carries TRBV28 and TRBJ1-1; D remains ambiguous. The germline V gene encodes CDR1 MDHEN and CDR2 SYDVKM. The V gene lost 6 bases and the J gene lost 0 bases, with 20 bases spanning the gap. CDR3 length: 17 amino acids. The CDR3 protein is CASSRTKAPSMNTEAFF. For the CDR3, the DNA is TGTGCCAGCAGCCGAACCAAGGCTCCCTCTATGAACACTGAAGCTTTCTTT.

The chain links TRBV7-9 to TRBJ2-7, with 9 bases fitting TRBD2. Germline CDR1 is SEHNR and CDR2 is FQNEAQ (reference sequence). V dropped 5 bases and J dropped 0; count of bases not matched to a gene: 5. This CDR3 comprises 15 residues. CDR3 bases: TGTGCCAGCAGCCACGCTAGCGGGGACTCCTACGAGCAGTACTTC. Translating gives CASSHASGDSYEQYF.

The rearrangement links TRBV5-4 to TRBJ1-3; D is perhaps TRBD1 (5 bases). Trimming removed 4 bases from V and 0 bases from J, with 17 bases in between. The CDR3 covers 17 residues. Germline CDR1 reads SGHNT; CDR2 reads YYREEE (reference sequence). The CDR3 sequence is CASSNPTRGTSGNTIYF. The CDR3 region has the DNA TGTGCCAGCAGCAATCCCACCCGGGGCACCTCTGGAAACACCATATATTTT.

The chain is built from TRBV29-1 and TRBJ2-4; D tentatively reads TRBD1 or TRBD2 (5 bases each). This CDR3 region has 18 residues. V lost 6 bases and J lost 2, with 26 bases in between. The V gene's germline CDR1 is SQVTM and CDR2 ANQGSEA. Written as DNA, the CDR3 is TGCAGCGTCGTACGGGGCTCTTCAGGGACCGGTCCCAAAAACATTCAGTACTTC. This codes for CSVVRGSSGTGPKNIQYF. The variable domain in full, completed from reference TRBV29-1 and TRBJ2-4, reads SAVISQKPSRDICQRGTSLTIQCQVDSQVTMMFWYRQQPGQSLTLIATANQGSEATYESGFVIDKFPISRPNLTFSTLTVSNMSPEDSSIYLCSVVRGSSGTGPKNIQYFGAGTRLSVL.

The CDR3 is CASSLSVAGRPDTQYF. DNA for the CDR3: TGTGCCAGCAGTTTATCGGTAGCGGGCCGTCCAGATACGCAGTATTTT. J is TRBJ2-3 and V is TRBV28, with 7 bases fitting TRBD2. CDR1 and CDR2 (germline): MDHEN, SYDVKM. The V segment lost 1 base and the J segment 4 bases; nucleotides outside the gene matches: 8. This CDR3 has 16 amino acids.

By share, this clone counts as large. The chain combines TRBV6-4 with TRBJ2-1; no reliable D call. V was trimmed by 0 bases and J by 9 bases, leaving 3 bases between them. Germline V gives CDR1 MRHNA, CDR2 SNTAGT. This CDR3 spans 11 amino acids. CDR3 coding DNA: TGTGCCAGCAGTGACTCGGGTGAGCAGTTCTTC. Its protein is CASSDSGEQFF.